The T cell receptor (beta chain) under discussion was sequenced for a study of glioma-infiltrating T cells after dendritic cell vaccination. Across the study: Dendritic cell vaccination trial patients had either newly diagnosed or recurrent glioblastoma.

The repertoire was sequenced with immunoSEQ multiplex PCR; TCRdb's copy has only in-frame clones and lacks some. The profile covers around 96,000 clones, with around three quarters appearing a single time and less than 7% taken by the ten largest. Worth noting for this clone: The antigen remains unidentified. At one end the junction does not follow the germline gene, possibly because of a read error.

Study-level results: Survival was not directly related to TCR clonality in these patients.

CDR3 length equals 16 residues. Germline V gives CDR1 LNHDA, CDR2 SQIVND (reference sequence). This chain uses TRBV19 with TRBJ1-5; a weak D match, TRBD1 (5 bases). Source: blood, taken before dendritic cell vaccination. This TCR was sampled from a human donor with glioblastoma. CDR3 protein: CASSTEGRGGNRPQHF. CDR3 nucleotides: TGTGCCAGTAGTACTGAGGGGCGGGGGGGGAATCGGCCCCAGCATTTT.